This T cell receptor beta chain comes out of a study of shared clonotypes between healthy human individuals. Study-wide findings and caveats: Expectations were that clonotype sharing among donors would be affected by sequencing depth. Naive subsets generally had larger estimated richness than memory subsets.

Healthy HIV-negative adults with no recent acute infections or vaccinations were recruited as donors. For this clone: Its antigen is still unknown.

Per the study methods: ImmunoSEQ only sent back junction sequences with no quality scores, so filtering was done differently. TCRdb keeps only in-frame clones here, not all; method: immunoSEQ multiplex PCR. D and trimming were read from the DNA, whereas the V and J calls and clone size are those reported in that table. Of over 2 million clones in the sample, 90% to 95% were seen once. V was clipped by 0 bases and J by 6 bases; unmatched bases: 5. The CDR3 contains 14 residues. The germline V gene encodes CDR1 SGHTA and CDR2 FQGNSA. This clonotype was obtained from a man in his late teens or twenties in good health. The chain recombines TRBV7-2 with TRBJ2-7; TRBD2 matches at 7 bases. Sequenced material: naive CD4+ T cells sorted from blood. Subset of the sample: CD45RA+ positively selected. Here the CDR3 reads CASSLAPSGGEQYF. CDR3 sequence (DNA): TGTGCCAGCAGCTTAGCCCCTAGCGGAGGCGAGCAGTACTTC.